This entry concerns a single T cell receptor (beta chain). This sample was taken from a study of control samples from healthy donors and cancer patients. The assay was immunoSEQ multiplex PCR, and TCRdb's table has in-frame clones only and misses some. The table shows approximately 170,000 clones, with around 94% occurring only once. Trimming at V came to 2 bases and at J to 4 bases, leaving 3 bases not matched to a gene. CDR1 is SGHTA, CDR2 FQGNSA, per germline. The CDR3 spans 15 residues. The genes are TRBV7-2 and TRBJ2-1; 9 bases are shared with TRBD2. The source of this sequence is a man aged 25 to 45 in good health. Sample: blood. CDR3 in amino acids: CTSSLSGGHYNEQFF. Written as DNA, the CDR3 is TGTACCAGCAGCTTAAGCGGGGGGCATTACAATGAGCAGTTCTTC.